The subject of this entry is one T cell receptor beta chain. This entry belongs to a study of blood T cell repertoires in COVID-19. For the study at large: The United States, Italy and Spain provided the acute and convalescent COVID-19 samples. PBMCs, B-cell-depleted T cells, or T cells were the source of the cDNA or gDNA that made up the material.

Methods used by the authors: Researchers report that nucleated cell counts were estimated from reference gene primer amplification. TCRdb's table, derived via immunoSEQ multiplex PCR, lists solely in-frame clones and lacks some. The V and J calls and clone size were taken over from that table, and D and trimming were inferred from the DNA. The table has about 78,000 clones, around 91% seen once; the top ten hold around 4%. Germline V lookup: CDR1 LGHNA, CDR2 YSLEER. Trimming removed 4 bases from V and 2 bases from J; junction bases left unmatched: 12. The CDR3 totals 18 residues. The sequencing input was peripheral blood. J is TRBJ2-5 and V is TRBV4-3; 11 bases map to TRBD2. The sequence was obtained from a woman of 80 years or more with active or convalescent COVID-19. CDR3 bases: TGCGCCAGCAGCCCAGGACTAGCGGGCGAGGCGTCACAAGAGACCCAGTACTTC. It specifies CASSPGLAGEASQETQYF.